This is a list of T cell receptor beta chains from one sample in a study of blood T cell repertoires in COVID-19. Only in-frame clones appear in the TCRdb table, and some are missing; sequencing was by immunoSEQ multiplex PCR. The repertoire has hundreds of thousands of clones, about 90% of them found once; the top ten carry around 4.2%. The material sequenced was PBMCs or T cells enriched from blood (not recorded which). These receptors were collected from a woman younger than 45 with acute COVID-19. The conserved cysteine and the conserved F or W are not part of the CDR3 here. The order of the fields is V gene, CDR3 protein.

>TRBV19
ASSTQGRNQPQH
>TRBV27
ASSQGASYNEQF
>TRBV7-9
ASSLVAGIPEAF
>TRBV13
ASSPSPRGYT
>TRBV4-2
AWRRMSWHNQPQH
>TRBV7-9
ASSPRRQGSAGNTIY
>TRBV5-4
ASSSEDRPYETGANVLT
>TRBV7-2
ASSLEQGALGYT
>TRBV12-3/TRBV12-4
ASSFFGLEIY
>TRBV6-1
ASSEMYVSDTQY
>TRBV4-1
ASSQDLRLPYEQY
>TRBV9
ASSAASGTDRYEQY
>TRBV6-5
ASAGRDREPDTQY
>TRBV7-2
ASSRTGQGLNEQY
>TRBV3-1/TRBV3-2
ASSPWQSDEQF
>TRBV12-3/TRBV12-4
ASSSLNEQF
>TRBV4-3
ASSQDGGNNSPLH
>TRBV29-1
SVERRMNTEAF
>TRBV5-6
ASSLPGTGELF
>TRBV11-2
ASSLRDRGFAF
>TRBV3-1/TRBV3-2
ASSPGTGYT
>TRBV5-1
ASSFYGYEQY
>TRBV6-5
ASSTDTQLYEQY
>TRBV2
ASSLDRASEAF
>TRBV1
TSLNSEWNSPLH
>TRBV27
ASSFAQDYGYT
>TRBV7-6
ASSLGGDAPYGYT
>TRBV7-2
ASSWDRAHAF
>TRBV7-8
ASSNQRNYGYT
>TRBV30
AWSPAGGRGDEKLF
>TRBV9
ASSGTGRETQY
>TRBV9
ASSVGQRGTTDTQY
>TRBV19
ASNQGWYGYT
>TRBV2
ASRRFSGGDTQY
>TRBV5-6
ASSSGTGSNQPQH
>TRBV4-2
ASSPRGAKEQETQY
>TRBV4-1
ASSQQRGRLEAF
>TRBV4-3
ASSQDARGPDTQY
>TRBV27
ASSFGTGVNYGYT
>TRBV11-2
ASSPPGLAGFNEQF
>TRBV25-1
ASSGTQLRELF
>TRBV4-1
ASSHAMGGNTEAF
>TRBV4-3
ASSQMYMVEQF
>TRBV19
ASSIVDRYNEQF
>TRBV27
ASSPDRQAGETQY
>TRBV5-4
ASSPNDRVNTEAF
>TRBV3-1/TRBV3-2
ASSKDRYTEAF
>TRBV5-1
ASSLERGVDTQY
>TRBV18
ASSLQRQDTEAF
>TRBV30
AWTGRGRGPDLYT
>TRBV30
AWSRDRRGYGYT
>TRBV18
ASSMGANYGYT
>TRBV7-8
ASSFRSGGNTEAF
>TRBV19
ASSPDRNNSPLH
>TRBV5-5
ASSHNRGSNEKLF
>TRBV7-2
ASSSMTGLYGYT
>TRBV7-9
ASSLGMTGQETQY
>TRBV7-2
ASSPGIGWNQPQH
>TRBV11-2
ASSFRYVGDSIYEQY